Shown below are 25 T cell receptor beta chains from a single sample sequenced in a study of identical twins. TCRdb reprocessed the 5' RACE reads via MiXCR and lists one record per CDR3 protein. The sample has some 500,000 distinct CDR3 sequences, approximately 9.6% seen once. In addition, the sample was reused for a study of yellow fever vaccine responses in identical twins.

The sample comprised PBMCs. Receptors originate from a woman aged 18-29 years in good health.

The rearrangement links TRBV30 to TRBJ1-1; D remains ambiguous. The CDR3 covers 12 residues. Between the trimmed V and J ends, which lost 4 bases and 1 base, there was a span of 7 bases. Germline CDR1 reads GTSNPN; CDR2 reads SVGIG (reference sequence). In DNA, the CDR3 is TGTGCCTGGATACACAGGAACACTGAAGCTTTCTTT. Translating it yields CAWIHRNTEAFF.

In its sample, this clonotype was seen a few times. Here the CDR3 DNA reads TGTGCCAGCAGACCCCCAATTGGTGGGGAGCAGTACTTC. It is translated as CASRPPIGGEQYF. The chain recombines TRBV6-2 or TRBV6-3 with TRBJ2-7; unclear D gene. The V gene lost 6 bases and the J gene lost 7 bases, with 16 bases spanning the gap. CDR3 size: 13 residues. Germline V lookup: CDR1 MNHEY, CDR2 SVGEGT.

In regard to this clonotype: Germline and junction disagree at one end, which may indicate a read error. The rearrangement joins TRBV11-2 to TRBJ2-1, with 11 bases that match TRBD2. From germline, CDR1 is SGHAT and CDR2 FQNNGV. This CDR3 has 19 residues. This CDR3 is CASGLVRLAGGLSYNEQFF. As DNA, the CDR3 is TGTGCCAGCGGCTTAGTTCGTCTAGCGGGAGGCCTTTCCTACAATGAGCAGTTCTTC.

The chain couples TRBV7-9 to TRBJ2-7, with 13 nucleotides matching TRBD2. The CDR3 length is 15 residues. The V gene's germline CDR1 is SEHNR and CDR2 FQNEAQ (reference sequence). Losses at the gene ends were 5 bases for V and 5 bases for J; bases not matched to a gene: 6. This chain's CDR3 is CASSPGTSGIHEQYF. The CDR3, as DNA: TGTGCCAGCAGCCCCGGGACTAGCGGGATCCACGAGCAGTACTTC.

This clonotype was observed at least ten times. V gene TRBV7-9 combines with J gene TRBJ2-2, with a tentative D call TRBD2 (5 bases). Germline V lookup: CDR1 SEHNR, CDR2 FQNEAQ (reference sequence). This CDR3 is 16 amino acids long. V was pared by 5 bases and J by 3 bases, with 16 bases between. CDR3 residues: CASSKDRRRDTGELFF. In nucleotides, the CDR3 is TGTGCCAGCAGCAAAGATAGGAGGCGCGACACCGGGGAGCTGTTTTTT.

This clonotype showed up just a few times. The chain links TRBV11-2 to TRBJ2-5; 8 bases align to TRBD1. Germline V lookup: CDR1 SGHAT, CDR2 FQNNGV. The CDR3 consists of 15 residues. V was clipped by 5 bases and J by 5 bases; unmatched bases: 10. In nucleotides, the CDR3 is TGTGCCAGCAGCCCGACAGGGGTTGGTAGGGAGACCCAGTACTTC. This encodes CASSPTGVGRETQYF.

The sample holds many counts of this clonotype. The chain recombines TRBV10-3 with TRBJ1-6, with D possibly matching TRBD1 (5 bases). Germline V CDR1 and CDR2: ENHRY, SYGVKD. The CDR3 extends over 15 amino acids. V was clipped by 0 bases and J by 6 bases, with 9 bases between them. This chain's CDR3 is CAISESSGLNSPLHF. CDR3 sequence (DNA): TGTGCCATCAGTGAGTCGTCAGGGCTTAATTCACCCCTCCACTTT.

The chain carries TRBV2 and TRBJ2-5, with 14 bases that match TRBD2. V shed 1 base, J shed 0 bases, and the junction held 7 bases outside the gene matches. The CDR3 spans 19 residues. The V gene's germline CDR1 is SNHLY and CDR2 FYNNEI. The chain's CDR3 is CASSEGTSGRNLYQETQYF. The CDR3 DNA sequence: TGTGCCAGCAGTGAAGGGACTAGCGGGAGGAACTTATACCAAGAGACCCAGTACTTC. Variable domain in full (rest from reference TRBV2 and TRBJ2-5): EPEVTQTPSHQVTQMGQEVILRCVPISNHLYFYWYRQILGQKVEFLVSFYNNEISEKSEIFDDQFSVERPDGSNFTLKIRSTKLEDSAMYFCASSEGTSGRNLYQETQYFGPGTRLLVL.

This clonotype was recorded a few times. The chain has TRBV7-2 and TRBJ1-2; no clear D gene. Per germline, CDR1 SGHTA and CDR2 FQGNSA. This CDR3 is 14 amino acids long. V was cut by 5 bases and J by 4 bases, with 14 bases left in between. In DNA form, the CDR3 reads TGTGCCAGCAGCCCTCCGGCCCGGGTCTATGGCTACACCTTC. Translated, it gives CASSPPARVYGYTF.

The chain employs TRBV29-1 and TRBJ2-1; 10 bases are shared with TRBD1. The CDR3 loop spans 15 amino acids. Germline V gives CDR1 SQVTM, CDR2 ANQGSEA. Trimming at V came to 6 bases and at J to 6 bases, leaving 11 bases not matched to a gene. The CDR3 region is CSVVGGQGTSNEQFF. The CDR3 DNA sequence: TGCAGCGTCGTTGGGGGACAGGGGACTAGCAATGAGCAGTTCTTC.

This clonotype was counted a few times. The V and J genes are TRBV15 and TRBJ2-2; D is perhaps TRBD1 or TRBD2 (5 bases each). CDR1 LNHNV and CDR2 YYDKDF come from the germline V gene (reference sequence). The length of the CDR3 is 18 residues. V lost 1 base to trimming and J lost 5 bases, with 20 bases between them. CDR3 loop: CATSRGRPEGWLTGELFF. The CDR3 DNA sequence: TGTGCCACCAGCAGAGGCCGCCCAGAGGGGTGGTTAACCGGGGAGCTGTTTTTT.

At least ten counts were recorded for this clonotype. CDR3 sequence (DNA): TGTGCCACCAGCAGTATACTAGCGGGAAGCAGGGAGCAGTACTTC. Protein product: CATSSILAGSREQYF. V and J are TRBV15 and TRBJ2-7, with 10 positions matching TRBD2. Trimming cost V 3 bases and J 7 bases; bases outside gene matches: 9. In germline, CDR1 is LNHNV, CDR2 YYDKDF (reference sequence). CDR3 length: 15 amino acids. Complete variable domain (other parts from reference TRBV15 and TRBJ2-7): DAMVIQNPRYQVTQFGKPVTLSCSQTLNHNVMYWYQQKSSQAPKLLFHYYDKDFNNEADTPDNFQSRRPNTSFCFLDIRSPGLGDTAMYLCATSSILAGSREQYFGPGTRLTVT.

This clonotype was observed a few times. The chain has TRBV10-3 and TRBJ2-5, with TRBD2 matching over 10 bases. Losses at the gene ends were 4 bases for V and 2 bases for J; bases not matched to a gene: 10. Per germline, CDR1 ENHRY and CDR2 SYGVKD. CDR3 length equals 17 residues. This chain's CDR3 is CAISGPPSGGQQETQYF. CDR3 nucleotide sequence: TGTGCCATCAGTGGCCCCCCTAGCGGGGGACAACAAGAGACCCAGTACTTC.

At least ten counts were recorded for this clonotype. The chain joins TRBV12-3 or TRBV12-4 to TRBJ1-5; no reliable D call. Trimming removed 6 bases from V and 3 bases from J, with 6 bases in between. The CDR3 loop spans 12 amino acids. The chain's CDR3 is CASSPPNQPQHF. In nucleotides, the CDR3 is TGTGCCAGCAGCCCCCCCAATCAGCCCCAGCATTTT.

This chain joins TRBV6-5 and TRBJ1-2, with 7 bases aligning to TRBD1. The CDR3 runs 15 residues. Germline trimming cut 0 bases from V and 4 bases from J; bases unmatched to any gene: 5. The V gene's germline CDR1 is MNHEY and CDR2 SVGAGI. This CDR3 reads CASSYSGQAGYGYTF. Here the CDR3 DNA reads TGTGCCAGCAGTTACTCCGGACAGGCAGGCTATGGCTACACCTTC.

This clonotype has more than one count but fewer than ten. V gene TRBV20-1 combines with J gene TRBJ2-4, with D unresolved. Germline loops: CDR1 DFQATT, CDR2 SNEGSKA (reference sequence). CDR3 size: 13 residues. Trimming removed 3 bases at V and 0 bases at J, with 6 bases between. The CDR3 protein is CSASTLAKNIQYF. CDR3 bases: TGCAGTGCTAGCACCTTAGCCAAAAACATTCAGTACTTC.

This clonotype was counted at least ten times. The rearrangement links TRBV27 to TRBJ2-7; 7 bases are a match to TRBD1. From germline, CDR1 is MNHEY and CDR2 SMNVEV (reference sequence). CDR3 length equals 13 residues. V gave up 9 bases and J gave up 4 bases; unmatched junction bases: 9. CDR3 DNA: TGTGCCAGTAGACAGGGAGAGTGGTACGAGCAGTACTTC. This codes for CASRQGEWYEQYF.

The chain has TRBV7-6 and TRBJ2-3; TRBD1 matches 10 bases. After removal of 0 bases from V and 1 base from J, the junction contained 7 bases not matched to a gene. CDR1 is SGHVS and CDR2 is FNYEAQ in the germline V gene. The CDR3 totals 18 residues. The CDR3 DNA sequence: TGTGCCAGCAGCTTAGCGGTTCGGGGACAGGGGCGCACAGATACGCAGTATTTT. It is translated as CASSLAVRGQGRTDTQYF.

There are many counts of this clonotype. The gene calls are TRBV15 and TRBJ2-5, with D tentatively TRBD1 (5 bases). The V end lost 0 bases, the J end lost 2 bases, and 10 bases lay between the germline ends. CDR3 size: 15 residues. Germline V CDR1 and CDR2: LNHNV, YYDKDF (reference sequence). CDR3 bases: TGTGCCACCAGCAGAGACCAGGGTGGACAAGAGACCCAGTACTTC. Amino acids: CATSRDQGGQETQYF.

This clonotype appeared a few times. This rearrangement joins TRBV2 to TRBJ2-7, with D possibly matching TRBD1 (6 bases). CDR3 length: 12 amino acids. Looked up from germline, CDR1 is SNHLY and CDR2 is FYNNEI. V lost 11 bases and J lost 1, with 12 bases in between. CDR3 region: CAGRDISYEQYF. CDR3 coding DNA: TGTGCCGGACGGGACATTTCCTACGAGCAGTACTTC.

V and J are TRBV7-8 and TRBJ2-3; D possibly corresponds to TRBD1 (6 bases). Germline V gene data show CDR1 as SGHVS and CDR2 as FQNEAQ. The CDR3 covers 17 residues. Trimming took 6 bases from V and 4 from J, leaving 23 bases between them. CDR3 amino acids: CASRLSSVSGVADTQYF. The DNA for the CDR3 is TGTGCCAGCAGACTTAGTTCGGTGTCAGGGGTGGCAGATACGCAGTATTTT. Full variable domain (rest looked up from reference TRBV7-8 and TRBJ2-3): GAGVSQSPRYKVAKRGQDVALRCDPISGHVSLFWYQQALGQGPEFLTYFQNEAQLDKSGLPSDRFFAERPEGSVSTLKIQRTQQEDSAVYLCASRLSSVSGVADTQYFGPGTRLTVL.

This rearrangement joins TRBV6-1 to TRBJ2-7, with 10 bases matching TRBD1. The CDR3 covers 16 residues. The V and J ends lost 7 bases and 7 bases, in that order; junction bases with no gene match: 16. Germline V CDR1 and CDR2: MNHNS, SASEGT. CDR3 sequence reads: CASTTLHGTGEGEQYF. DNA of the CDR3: TGTGCCAGCACCACACTACACGGGACAGGGGAGGGGGAGCAGTACTTC.

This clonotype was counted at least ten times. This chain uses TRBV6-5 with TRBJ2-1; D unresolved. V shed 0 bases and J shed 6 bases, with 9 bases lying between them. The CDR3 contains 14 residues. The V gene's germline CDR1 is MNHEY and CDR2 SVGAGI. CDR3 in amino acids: CASSYSRWGNEQFF. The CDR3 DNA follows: TGTGCCAGCAGTTACTCGAGGTGGGGCAATGAGCAGTTCTTC.

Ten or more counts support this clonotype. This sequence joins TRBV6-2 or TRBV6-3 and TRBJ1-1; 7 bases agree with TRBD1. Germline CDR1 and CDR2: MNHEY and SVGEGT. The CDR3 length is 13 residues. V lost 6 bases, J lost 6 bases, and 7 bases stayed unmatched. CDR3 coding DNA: TGTGCCAGCAGCCAGACAGGGATCGCTGAAGCTTTCTTT. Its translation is CASSQTGIAEAFF.

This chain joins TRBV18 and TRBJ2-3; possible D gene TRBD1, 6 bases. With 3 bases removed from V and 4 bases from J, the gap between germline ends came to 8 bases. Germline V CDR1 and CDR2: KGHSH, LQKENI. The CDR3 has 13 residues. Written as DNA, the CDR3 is TGTGCCAGCTCACCTACAGGGCCAGATACGCAGTATTTT. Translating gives CASSPTGPDTQYF.